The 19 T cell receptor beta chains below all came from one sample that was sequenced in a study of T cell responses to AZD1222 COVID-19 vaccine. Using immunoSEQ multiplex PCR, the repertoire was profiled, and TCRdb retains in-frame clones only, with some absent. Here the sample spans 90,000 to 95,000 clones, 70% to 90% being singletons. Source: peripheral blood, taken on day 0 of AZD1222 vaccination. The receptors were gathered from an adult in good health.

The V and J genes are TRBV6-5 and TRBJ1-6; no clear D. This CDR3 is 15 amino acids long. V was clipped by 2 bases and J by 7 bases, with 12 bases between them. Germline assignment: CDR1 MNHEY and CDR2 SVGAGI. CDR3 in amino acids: CASSYLGIGNSPLHF. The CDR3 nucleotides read TGTGCCAGCAGTTACCTCGGGATAGGCAATTCACCCCTCCACTTT.

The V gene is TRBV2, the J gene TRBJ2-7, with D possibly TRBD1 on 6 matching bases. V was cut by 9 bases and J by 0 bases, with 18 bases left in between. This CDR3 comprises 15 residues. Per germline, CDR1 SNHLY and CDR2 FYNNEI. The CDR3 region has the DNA TGTGCCAGTATGGTAACAGGGCTTAGCTCCTACGAGCAGTACTTC. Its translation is CASMVTGLSSYEQYF.

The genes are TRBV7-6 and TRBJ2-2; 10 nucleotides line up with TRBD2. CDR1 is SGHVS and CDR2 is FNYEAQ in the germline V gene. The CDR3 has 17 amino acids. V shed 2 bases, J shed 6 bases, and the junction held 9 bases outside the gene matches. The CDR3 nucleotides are TGTGCCAGCAGCTTAAGGGATCCGAGCGGGGGGGCCGGGGAGCTGTTTTTT. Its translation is CASSLRDPSGGAGELFF. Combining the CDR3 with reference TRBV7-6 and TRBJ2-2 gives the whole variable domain GAGVSQSPRYKVTKRGQDVALRCDPISGHVSLYWYRQALGQGPEFLTYFNYEAQQDKSGLPNDRFSAERPEGSISTLTIQRTEQRDSAMYRCASSLRDPSGGAGELFFGEGSRLTVL.

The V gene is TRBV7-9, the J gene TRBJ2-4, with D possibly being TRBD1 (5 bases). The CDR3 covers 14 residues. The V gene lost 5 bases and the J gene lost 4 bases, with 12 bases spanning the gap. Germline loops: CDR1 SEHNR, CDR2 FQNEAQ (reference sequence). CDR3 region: CASSPLGPKNIQYF. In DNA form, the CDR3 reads TGTGCCAGCAGCCCTTTGGGGCCGAAAAACATTCAGTACTTC.

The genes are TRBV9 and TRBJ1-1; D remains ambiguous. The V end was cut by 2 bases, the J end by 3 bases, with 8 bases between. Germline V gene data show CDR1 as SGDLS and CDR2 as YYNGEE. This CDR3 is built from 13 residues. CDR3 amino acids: CASSVDRYTEAFF. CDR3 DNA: TGTGCCAGCAGCGTCGATAGGTACACTGAAGCTTTCTTT.

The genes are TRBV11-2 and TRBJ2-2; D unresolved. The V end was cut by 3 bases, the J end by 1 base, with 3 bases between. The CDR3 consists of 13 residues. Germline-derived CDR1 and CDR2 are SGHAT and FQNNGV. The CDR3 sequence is CASSLENTGELFF. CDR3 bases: TGTGCCAGCAGCTTGGAGAACACCGGGGAGCTGTTTTTT. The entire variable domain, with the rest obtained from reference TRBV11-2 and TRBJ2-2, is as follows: EAGVAQSPRYKIIEKRQSVAFWCNPISGHATLYWYQQILGQGPKLLIQFQNNGVVDDSQLPKDRFSAERLKGVDSTLKIQPAKLEDSAVYLCASSLENTGELFFGEGSRLTVL.

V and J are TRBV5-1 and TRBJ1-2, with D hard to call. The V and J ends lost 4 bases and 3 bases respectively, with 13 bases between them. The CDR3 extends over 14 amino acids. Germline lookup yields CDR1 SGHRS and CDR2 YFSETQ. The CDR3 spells CASSTSTRDYGYTF. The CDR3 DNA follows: TGCGCCAGCAGCACATCGACAAGGGACTATGGCTACACCTTC. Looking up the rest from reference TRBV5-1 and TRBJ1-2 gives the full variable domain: KAGVTQTPRYLIKTRGQQVTLSCSPISGHRSVSWYQQTPGQGLQFLFEYFSETQRNKGNFPGRFSGRQFSNSRSEMNVSTLELGDSALYLCASSTSTRDYGYTFGSGTRLTVV.

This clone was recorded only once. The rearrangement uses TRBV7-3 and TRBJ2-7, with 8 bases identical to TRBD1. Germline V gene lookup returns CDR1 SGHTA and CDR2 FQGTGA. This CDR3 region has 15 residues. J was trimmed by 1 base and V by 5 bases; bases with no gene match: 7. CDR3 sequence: CASSPYGQGSYEQYF. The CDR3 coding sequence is TGTGCCAGCAGCCCCTACGGACAGGGTTCCTACGAGCAGTACTTC. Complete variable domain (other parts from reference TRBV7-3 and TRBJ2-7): GAGVSQTPSNKVTEKGKYVELRCDPISGHTALYWYRQSLGQGPEFLIYFQGTGAADDSGLPNDRFFAVRPEGSVSTLKIQRTERGDSAVYLCASSPYGQGSYEQYFGPGTRLTVT.

The CDR3, as DNA: TGTGCCAGCAGTGATCCTCGGACCCAGTTCTTC. Translating it yields CASSDPRTQFF. The V and J genes are TRBV25-1 and TRBJ2-1; D remains ambiguous. The CDR3 is 11 amino acids. Deletions cut 3 bases from V and 13 bases from J, with 10 bases between. Germline loops: CDR1 MGHDK, CDR2 SYGVNS. The variable domain in full, completed from reference TRBV25-1 and TRBJ2-1, reads EADIYQTPRYLVIGTGKKITLECSQTMGHDKMYWYQQDPGMELHLIHYSYGVNSTEKGDLSSESTVSRIRTEHFPLTLESARPSHTSQYLCASSDPRTQFFGPGTRLTVL.

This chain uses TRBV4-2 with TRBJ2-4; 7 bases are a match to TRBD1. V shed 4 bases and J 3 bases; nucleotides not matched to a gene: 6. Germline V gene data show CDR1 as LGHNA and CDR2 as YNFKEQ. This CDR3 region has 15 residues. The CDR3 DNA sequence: TGTGCCAGCAGCCTCAACCGGGACAGCAAAAACATTCAGTACTTC. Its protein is CASSLNRDSKNIQYF.

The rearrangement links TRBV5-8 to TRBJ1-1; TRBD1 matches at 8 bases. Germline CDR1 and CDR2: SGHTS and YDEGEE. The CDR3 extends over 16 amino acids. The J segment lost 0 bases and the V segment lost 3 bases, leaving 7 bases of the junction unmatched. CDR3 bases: TGTGCCAGCAGCTCGGGGACAGGTCCTATGAACACTGAAGCTTTCTTT. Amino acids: CASSSGTGPMNTEAFF.

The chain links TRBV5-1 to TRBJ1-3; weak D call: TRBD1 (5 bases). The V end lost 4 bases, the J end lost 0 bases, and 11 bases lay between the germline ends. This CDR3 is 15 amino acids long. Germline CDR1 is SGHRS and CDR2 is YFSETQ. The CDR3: CASSVAGGSGNTIYF. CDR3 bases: TGCGCCAGCAGCGTGGCGGGGGGCTCTGGAAACACCATATATTTT.

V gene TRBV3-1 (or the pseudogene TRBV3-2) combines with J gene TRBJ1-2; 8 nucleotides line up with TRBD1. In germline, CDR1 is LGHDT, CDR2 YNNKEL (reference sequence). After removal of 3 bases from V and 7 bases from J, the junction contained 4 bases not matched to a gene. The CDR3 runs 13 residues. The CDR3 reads CASSHDRGGGYTF. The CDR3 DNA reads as TGTGCCAGCAGCCATGACAGGGGCGGTGGCTACACCTTC.

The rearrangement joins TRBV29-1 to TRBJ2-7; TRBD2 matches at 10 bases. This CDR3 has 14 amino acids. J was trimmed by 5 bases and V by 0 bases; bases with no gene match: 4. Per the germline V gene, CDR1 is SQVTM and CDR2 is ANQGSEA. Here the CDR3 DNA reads TGCAGCGTTGAAGAGGCTAGCGGGGGAAACGAGCAGTACTTC. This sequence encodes CSVEEASGGNEQYF.

The CDR3 DNA is TGTGCCAGCAGCTTGGCGCAGGGTCCCATCGCTTTCTTT. Its translation: CASSLAQGPIAFF. This chain connects TRBV7-9 to TRBJ1-1; D might be TRBD1 (5 bases). Germline V lookup: CDR1 SEHNR, CDR2 FQNEAQ (reference sequence). V was cut by 3 bases and J by 11 bases, with 16 bases left in between. The CDR3 length is 13 residues. Full variable domain (rest looked up from reference TRBV7-9 and TRBJ1-1): DTGVSQNPRHKITKRGQNVTFRCDPISEHNRLYWYRQTLGQGPEFLTYFQNEAQLEKSRLLSDRFSAERPKGSFSTLEIQRTEQGDSAMYLCASSLAQGPIAFFGQGTRLTVV.

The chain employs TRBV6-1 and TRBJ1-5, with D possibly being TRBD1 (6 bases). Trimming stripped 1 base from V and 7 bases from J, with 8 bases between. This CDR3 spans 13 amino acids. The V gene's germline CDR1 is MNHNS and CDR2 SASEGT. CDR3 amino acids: CASSEGQDQPQHF. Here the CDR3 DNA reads TGTGCCAGCAGTGAAGGACAGGACCAGCCCCAGCATTTT.

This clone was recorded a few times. CDR3 sequence: CASSRGTGNYGYTF. Here the CDR3 DNA reads TGCGCCAGCAGCCGAGGGACAGGCAACTATGGCTACACCTTC. The chain joins TRBV4-3 to TRBJ1-2; 8 nucleotides align to TRBD1. Germline V gene lookup returns CDR1 LGHNA and CDR2 YSLEER. This CDR3 contains 14 residues. The trim removed 4 bases at V and 2 bases at J, leaving 3 bases unmatched.

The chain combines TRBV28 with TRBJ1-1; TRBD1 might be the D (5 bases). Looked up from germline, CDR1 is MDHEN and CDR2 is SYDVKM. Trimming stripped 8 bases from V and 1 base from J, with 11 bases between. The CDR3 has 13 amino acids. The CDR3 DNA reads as TGTGCCAGCTATGGGACCGCGAACACTGAAGCTTTCTTT. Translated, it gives CASYGTANTEAFF.

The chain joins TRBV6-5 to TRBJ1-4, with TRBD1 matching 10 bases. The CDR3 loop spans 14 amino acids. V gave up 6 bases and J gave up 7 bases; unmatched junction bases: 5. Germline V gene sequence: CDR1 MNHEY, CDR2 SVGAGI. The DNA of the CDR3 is TGTGCCAGCAGCCCGACAGGGGGCGGTGAAAAACTGTTTTTT. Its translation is CASSPTGGGEKLFF.